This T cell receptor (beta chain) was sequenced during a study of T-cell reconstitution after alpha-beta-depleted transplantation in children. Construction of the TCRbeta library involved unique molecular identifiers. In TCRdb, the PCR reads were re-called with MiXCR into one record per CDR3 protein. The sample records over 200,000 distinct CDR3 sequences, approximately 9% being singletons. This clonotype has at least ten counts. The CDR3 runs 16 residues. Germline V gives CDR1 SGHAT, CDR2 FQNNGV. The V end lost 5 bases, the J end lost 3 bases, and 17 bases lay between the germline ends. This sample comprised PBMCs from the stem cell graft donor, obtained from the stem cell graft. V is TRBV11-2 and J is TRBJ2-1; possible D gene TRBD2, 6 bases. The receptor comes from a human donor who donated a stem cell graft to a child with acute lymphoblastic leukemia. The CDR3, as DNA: TGTGCCAGCAGCCTGGCAGGAGGGGTTGGCTACAATGAGCAGTTCTTC. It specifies CASSLAGGVGYNEQFF. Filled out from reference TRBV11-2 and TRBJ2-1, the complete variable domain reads EAGVAQSPRYKIIEKRQSVAFWCNPISGHATLYWYQQILGQGPKLLIQFQNNGVVDDSQLPKDRFSAERLKGVDSTLKIQPAKLEDSAVYLCASSLAGGVGYNEQFFGPGTRLTVL.